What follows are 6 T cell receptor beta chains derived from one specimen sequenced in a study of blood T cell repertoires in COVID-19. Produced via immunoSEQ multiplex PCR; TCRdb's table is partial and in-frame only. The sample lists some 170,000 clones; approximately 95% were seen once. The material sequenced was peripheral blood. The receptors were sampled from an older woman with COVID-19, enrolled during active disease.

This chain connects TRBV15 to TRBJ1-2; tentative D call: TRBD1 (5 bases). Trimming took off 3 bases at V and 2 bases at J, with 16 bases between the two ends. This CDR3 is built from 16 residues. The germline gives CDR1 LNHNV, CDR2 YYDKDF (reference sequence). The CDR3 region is CATSRMGGSLNYGYTF. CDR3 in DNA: TGTGCCACCAGCAGGATGGGGGGGTCCCTGAACTATGGCTACACCTTC.

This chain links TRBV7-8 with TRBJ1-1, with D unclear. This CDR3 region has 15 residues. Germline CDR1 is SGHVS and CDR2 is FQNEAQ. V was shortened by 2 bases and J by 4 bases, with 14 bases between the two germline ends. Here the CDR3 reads CASSLMTKGSTEAFF. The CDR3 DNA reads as TGTGCCAGCAGCTTAATGACGAAAGGGAGCACTGAAGCTTTCTTT.

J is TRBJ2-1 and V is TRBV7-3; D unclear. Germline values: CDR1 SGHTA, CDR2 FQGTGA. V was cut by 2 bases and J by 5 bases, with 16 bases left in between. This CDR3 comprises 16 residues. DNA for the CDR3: TGTGCCAGCAGCTTAGGCACCGCGGAACCTCACAATGAGCAGTTCTTC. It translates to CASSLGTAEPHNEQFF.

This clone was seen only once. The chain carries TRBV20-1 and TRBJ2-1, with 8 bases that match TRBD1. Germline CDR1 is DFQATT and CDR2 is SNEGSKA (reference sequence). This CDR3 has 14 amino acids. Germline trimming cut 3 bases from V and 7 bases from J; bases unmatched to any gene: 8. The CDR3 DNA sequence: TGCAGTGCTAGTTGGCAGGGGGCAGGGAATGAGCAGTTCTTC. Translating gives CSASWQGAGNEQFF.

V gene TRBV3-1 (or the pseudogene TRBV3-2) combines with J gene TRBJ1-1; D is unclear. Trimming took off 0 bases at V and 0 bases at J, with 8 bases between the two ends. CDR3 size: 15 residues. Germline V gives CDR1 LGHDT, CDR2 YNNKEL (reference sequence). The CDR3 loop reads CASSQDIRLNTEAFF. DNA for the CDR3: TGTGCCAGCAGCCAAGATATACGGTTGAACACTGAAGCTTTCTTT.

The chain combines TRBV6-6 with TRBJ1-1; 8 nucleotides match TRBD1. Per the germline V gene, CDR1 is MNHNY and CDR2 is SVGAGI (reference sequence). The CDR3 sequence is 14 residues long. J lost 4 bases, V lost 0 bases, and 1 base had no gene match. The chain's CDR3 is CASSYSGTGTEAFF. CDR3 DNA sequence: TGTGCCAGCAGTTACTCCGGGACAGGCACTGAAGCTTTCTTT.